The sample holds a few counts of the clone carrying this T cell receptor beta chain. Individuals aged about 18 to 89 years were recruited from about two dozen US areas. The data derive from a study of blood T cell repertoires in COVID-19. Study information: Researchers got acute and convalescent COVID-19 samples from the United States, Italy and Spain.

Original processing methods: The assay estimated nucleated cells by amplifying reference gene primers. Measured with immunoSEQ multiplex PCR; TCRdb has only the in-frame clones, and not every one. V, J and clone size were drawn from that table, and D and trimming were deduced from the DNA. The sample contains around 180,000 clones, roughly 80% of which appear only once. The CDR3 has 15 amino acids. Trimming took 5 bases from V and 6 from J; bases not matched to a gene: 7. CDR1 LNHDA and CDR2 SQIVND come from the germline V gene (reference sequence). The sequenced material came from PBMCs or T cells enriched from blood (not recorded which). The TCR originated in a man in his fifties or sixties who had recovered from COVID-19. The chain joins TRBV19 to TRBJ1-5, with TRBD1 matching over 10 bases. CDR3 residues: CASSRQGAKGQPQHF. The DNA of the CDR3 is TGTGCCAGTAGTCGACAGGGGGCGAAGGGTCAGCCCCAGCATTTT.